Each of the 21 T cell receptor beta chains below was sequenced from the same sample in a study of T cell changes during pregnancy in multiple sclerosis. Libraries were prepared by immunoSEQ multiplex PCR; TCRdb keeps only in-frame clonotypes and omits some of them. The table lists 44,000 or so clones, 90% of them singletons. This specimen consisted of peripheral blood, obtained in the first trimester of pregnancy. All receptors come from a female donor in good health, enrolled as a control in a pregnancy study.

Notes on this clone: The germline gene is not matched at one end of the junction; a read error may be the cause. The chain uses TRBV5-1 and TRBJ2-7, with D hard to call. The CDR3 has 11 residues. The germline V gene encodes CDR1 SGHRS and CDR2 YFSETQ. As DNA, the CDR3 is TGCGCCAGCAGCTTGGGAGCCACGGTTGTCTTC. It is translated as CASSLGATVVF.

This chain joins TRBV7-9 and TRBJ2-1; TRBD2 matches 8 bases. This CDR3 region has 16 residues. Germline V lookup: CDR1 SEHNR, CDR2 FQNEAQ (reference sequence). V gave up 5 bases and J gave up 5 bases; unmatched junction bases: 11. This chain's CDR3 is CASSPQGLAGNNEQFF. In DNA, the CDR3 is TGTGCCAGCAGCCCGCAGGGATTAGCGGGGAACAATGAGCAGTTCTTC.

The V gene is TRBV7-8, the J gene TRBJ2-7; 11 bases align to TRBD2. Trimming took 4 bases from V and 2 from J; bases not matched to a gene: 4. The CDR3 has 15 amino acids. Germline loops: CDR1 SGHVS, CDR2 FQNEAQ. In nucleotides, the CDR3 is TGTGCCAGCAGCTGGGGGACTAGCGGAGCCTACGAGCAGTACTTC. Encoded protein: CASSWGTSGAYEQYF. Using reference TRBV7-8 and TRBJ2-7 for the parts outside the CDR3, the full variable domain is GAGVSQSPRYKVAKRGQDVALRCDPISGHVSLFWYQQALGQGPEFLTYFQNEAQLDKSGLPSDRFFAERPEGSVSTLKIQRTQQEDSAVYLCASSWGTSGAYEQYFGPGTRLTVT.

This chain links TRBV7-9 with TRBJ2-7, with 8 bases lining up with TRBD1. The CDR3 contains 13 residues. Losses at the gene ends were 1 base for V and 5 bases for J; bases not matched to a gene: 1. CDR1 and CDR2 from the germline V gene are SEHNR and FQNEAQ (reference sequence). The CDR3, as DNA: TGTGCCAGCAGCTTAGGACAGGGGAACGAGCAGTACTTC. This sequence encodes CASSLGQGNEQYF.

The chain employs TRBV11-2 and TRBJ1-1, with 7 nucleotides matching TRBD1. CDR1 is SGHAT and CDR2 is FQNNGV in the germline V gene. CDR3 length equals 15 residues. The ends lost 6 bases at V and 0 bases at J; junction bases unmatched: 7. The DNA for the CDR3 is TGTGCCAGCAGGTCAATACAGGGGATGAACACTGAAGCTTTCTTT. Translating gives CASRSIQGMNTEAFF. The whole variable domain, remainder taken from reference TRBV11-2 and TRBJ1-1, is EAGVAQSPRYKIIEKRQSVAFWCNPISGHATLYWYQQILGQGPKLLIQFQNNGVVDDSQLPKDRFSAERLKGVDSTLKIQPAKLEDSAVYLCASRSIQGMNTEAFFGQGTRLTVV.

The J gene is TRBJ2-5, the V gene TRBV6-4, with 8 bases that match TRBD2. The CDR3 covers 16 residues. The germline gives CDR1 MRHNA, CDR2 SNTAGT. Trimming cost V 0 bases and J 3 bases; bases outside gene matches: 6. This CDR3 is CASSDSAGGGKETQYF. CDR3 DNA: TGTGCCAGCAGTGACTCCGCCGGGGGGGGTAAAGAGACCCAGTACTTC.

In its sample, this clone was seen once. The chain is built from TRBV7-9 and TRBJ1-2; D is possibly TRBD1 (6 bases). Germline V lookup: CDR1 SEHNR, CDR2 FQNEAQ (reference sequence). V was pared by 2 bases and J by 3 bases, with 16 bases between. There are 16 residues in the CDR3. CDR3 DNA: TGTGCCAGCAGCTTAACCCTTACAGGGATCGACTATGGCTACACCTTC. Protein sequence: CASSLTLTGIDYGYTF.

CDR3 sequence (DNA): TGTGCCAGCAGTGAAGTACGGGGTAACGCCGGGGAGCTGTTTTTT. Its translation is CASSEVRGNAGELFF. This rearrangement joins TRBV2 to TRBJ2-2; D may be TRBD2 (5 bases). CDR1 is SNHLY, CDR2 FYNNEI, per germline. This CDR3 is 15 amino acids long. Trimming shortened V by 1 base and J by 6 bases, and 12 bases separated the two germline ends.

The chain carries TRBV11-2 and TRBJ1-2; possible D gene TRBD1, 6 bases. The germline V gene has CDR1 SGHAT and CDR2 FQNNGV. The CDR3 covers 12 residues. The V end was cut by 7 bases, the J end by 4 bases, with 10 bases between. CDR3 protein: CASTEQGYGYTF. The CDR3 DNA follows: TGTGCCAGCACCGAACAGGGCTATGGCTACACCTTC.

J is TRBJ2-1 and V is TRBV10-1; 11 bases fit TRBD2. V shed 4 bases, J shed 4 bases, and the junction held 9 bases outside the gene matches. The CDR3 loop spans 17 amino acids. Per germline, CDR1 WNHNN and CDR2 SYGVQD (reference sequence). The CDR3, as DNA: TGCGCCAGCAGTGCTCCGGGACTAGCGGAACTATACAATGAGCAGTTCTTC. It encodes CASSAPGLAELYNEQFF.

The gene calls are TRBV25-1 and TRBJ2-2; no reliable D call. The germline CDR1 and CDR2 sequences are MGHDK and SYGVNS. V was trimmed by 4 bases and J by 0 bases, leaving 6 bases between them. CDR3 length equals 14 residues. CDR3 DNA: TGTGCCAGCAGTGGCAGAACGAACACCGGGGAGCTGTTTTTT. Its protein is CASSGRTNTGELFF.

J is TRBJ2-2 and V is TRBV2; the D gene is possibly TRBD1 (6 bases). The germline V gene has CDR1 SNHLY and CDR2 FYNNEI. The CDR3 has 14 amino acids. The germline V and J ends were trimmed by 8 bases and 5 bases, with 15 bases remaining between them. The CDR3 sequence is CASVRDIGTGELFF. CDR3 sequence (DNA): TGTGCCAGCGTACGGGACATTGGTACCGGGGAGCTGTTTTTT.

The chain carries TRBV18 and TRBJ1-1, with 9 bases aligning to TRBD1. CDR3 length: 15 residues. V lost 5 bases, J lost 1 base, and 5 bases stayed unmatched. Germline CDR1 reads KGHSH; CDR2 reads LQKENI. The CDR3 DNA follows: TGTGCCAGCTCAACTCCGGGACAGGGGAACACTGAAGCTTTCTTT. It specifies CASSTPGQGNTEAFF.

This chain joins TRBV11-1 and TRBJ2-7, with 11 nucleotides matching TRBD2. V dropped 6 bases and J dropped 6; count of bases not matched to a gene: 13. The CDR3 extends over 16 amino acids. Germline lookup yields CDR1 SGHAT and CDR2 FQDESV (reference sequence). The CDR3 is CASSLSSTSGVSEQYF. In nucleotides, the CDR3 is TGTGCCAGCAGTCTATCTTCGACTAGCGGGGTGAGCGAGCAGTACTTC.

V gene TRBV18 combines with J gene TRBJ2-5; TRBD2 matches 9 bases. J was trimmed by 5 bases and V by 8 bases; bases with no gene match: 6. Germline V CDR1 and CDR2: KGHSH, LQKENI. The CDR3 sequence is 13 residues long. The CDR3 sequence is CASRTSAEETQYF. The CDR3 DNA follows: TGTGCCAGCCGGACTAGCGCGGAGGAGACCCAGTACTTC.

This chain connects TRBV30 to TRBJ2-5; 8 bases are shared with TRBD1. V lost 8 bases, J lost 5 bases, and 7 bases stayed unmatched. The CDR3 is 12 amino acids. Germline CDR1 is GTSNPN and CDR2 is SVGIG (reference sequence). The CDR3 nucleotides read TGTGCCAGGCAGGGGGCCGGGGAGACCCAGTACTTC. It is translated as CARQGAGETQYF.

Here the CDR3 reads CASSERTGEPGANVLTF. CDR3 in DNA: TGTGCCAGCAGTGAAAGGACAGGGGAACCTGGGGCCAACGTCCTGACTTTC. The rearrangement links TRBV6-1 to TRBJ2-6; 9 positions agree with TRBD1. Trimming took 2 bases from V and 2 from J; bases not matched to a gene: 4. CDR1 is MNHNS, CDR2 SASEGT, per germline. The CDR3 length is 17 residues.

The rearrangement uses TRBV11-2 and TRBJ2-1; D uncertain. This CDR3 is built from 13 residues. Trimming removed 3 bases at V and 6 bases at J, with 9 bases between. CDR1 and CDR2 from the germline V gene are SGHAT and FQNNGV. The CDR3 bases are TGTGCCAGCAGCTTCACTACGTCCAATGAGCAGTTCTTC. Translation: CASSFTTSNEQFF.

V is TRBV28 and J is TRBJ2-4; D not certain. Trimming shortened V by 3 bases and J by 6 bases, and 9 bases separated the two germline ends. This CDR3 spans 13 amino acids. Germline V gene data show CDR1 as MDHEN and CDR2 as SYDVKM. The CDR3 nucleotides are TGTGCCAGCAGTTTGAGTTACCGAAACATTCAGTACTTC. Its translation is CASSLSYRNIQYF.

This clone occurred once. The rearrangement uses TRBV2 and TRBJ1-1; weak D call: TRBD1 (6 bases). Trimming pared 8 bases from V and 7 bases from J, leaving 17 bases between. Germline values: CDR1 SNHLY, CDR2 FYNNEI. The CDR3 length is 13 residues. The CDR3 DNA reads as TGTGCCAGCGGGGCAATAGGGGGAAATGAAGCTTTCTTT. It specifies CASGAIGGNEAFF.

This CDR3 reads CAIGWWDTNTEAFF. CDR3 coding DNA: TGTGCCATCGGTTGGTGGGACACGAACACTGAAGCTTTCTTT. The chain employs TRBV6-1 and TRBJ1-1, with a weak D call TRBD1 (6 bases). The V end was cut by 10 bases, the J end by 1 base, with 16 bases between. Germline V gene sequence: CDR1 MNHNS, CDR2 SASEGT. This CDR3 region has 14 residues.